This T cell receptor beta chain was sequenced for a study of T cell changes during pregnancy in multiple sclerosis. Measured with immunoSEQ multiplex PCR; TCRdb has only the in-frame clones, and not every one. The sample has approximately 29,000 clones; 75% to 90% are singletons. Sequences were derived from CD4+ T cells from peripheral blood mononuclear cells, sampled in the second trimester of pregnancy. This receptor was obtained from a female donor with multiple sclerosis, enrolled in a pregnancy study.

CDR3 bases: TGCGCCAGCAGCTTGGACAGGGACGAGTGGTACTTC. Encoded protein: CASSLDRDEWYF. The rearrangement uses TRBV5-1 and TRBJ2-7, with D possibly matching TRBD1 (6 bases). V dropped 0 bases and J dropped 12 bases, with 13 bases sitting between them. Germline V gene data show CDR1 as SGHRS and CDR2 as YFSETQ. The CDR3 has 12 residues.